The 27 T cell receptor beta chains below come from one sample, sequenced in a study of tumor and adjacent non-tumor tissue in lung cancer. Three rounds of nested PCR, following a modified ARM-PCR protocol, produced the TCRbeta library. TCRdb reanalysed the multiplex PCR reads using MiXCR and keeps one entry per CDR3 protein. The sample contains approximately 47,000 distinct CDR3 sequences, 64% of which appear only once. No cell sorting was done before RNA was extracted from the tissue. Distant lung tissue was collected more than 3 cm away from the tumor edge. What was sequenced was distant non-tumor lung tissue. Receptors were obtained from a woman aged 70-85 years with non-small cell lung cancer.

As regards this clonotype: One end of the junction fails to match germline, which may point to a read error. This sequence joins TRBV4-1 and TRBJ2-1, with 7 bases matching TRBD2. Germline V gene sequence: CDR1 MGHRA, CDR2 YSYEKL. This CDR3 is 17 amino acids long. The CDR3 loop is CTSSSETSWREGGEQFF. The CDR3 bases are TGCACCAGCAGCTCCGAGACTAGCTGGAGGGAAGGTGGTGAGCAGTTCTTC.

Concerning this clonotype itself: The junction shows a germline mismatch at one end, possibly a read error. V is TRBV5-4 and J is TRBJ2-3; D unresolved. Germline V CDR1 and CDR2: SGHNT, YYREEE (reference sequence). This CDR3 spans 13 amino acids. The CDR3 coding sequence is TGTGGCAGCAGCCTCGACGGGTCAGATACGCAGTATTTT. Protein sequence: CGSSLDGSDTQYF. The full variable domain, rest sourced from reference TRBV5-4 and TRBJ2-3, is ETGVTQSPTHLIKTRGQQVTLRCSSQSGHNTVSWYQQALGQGPQFIFQYYREEENGRGNFPPRFSGLQFPNYSSELNVNALELDDSALYLCGSSLDGSDTQYFGPGTRLTVL.

The V gene is TRBV6-5, the J gene TRBJ2-7, with a possible D match to TRBD2 (6 bases). The CDR3 totals 15 residues. The V end was cut by 9 bases, the J end by 2 bases, with 20 bases between. From germline, CDR1 is MNHEY and CDR2 SVGAGI. Here the CDR3 reads CASTTEVEGPYEQYF. The DNA of the CDR3 is TGTGCCAGTACTACGGAAGTGGAGGGACCCTACGAGCAGTACTTC.

A note on this clonotype: One end of the junction is discordant with germline, which a read error may explain. V gene TRBV11-1 combines with J gene TRBJ2-7; D not certain. The CDR3 is made up of 14 amino acids. In germline, CDR1 is SGHAT, CDR2 FQDESV (reference sequence). This chain's CDR3 is CASSFETGWYAQYF. The CDR3 region has the DNA TGTGCCAGCAGCTTCGAAACGGGTTGGTACGCGCAGTACTTC.

This clonotype has just a few counts. The junction differs from germline at one of its ends, possibly a read error. In DNA form, the CDR3 reads TGTGCCAGCAGCTTGGATCTACGGGGCAATGAGCAGTTTTTC. Translation: CASSLDLRGNEQFF. The rearrangement uses TRBV7-9 and TRBJ2-1, with D tentatively TRBD1 or TRBD2 (5 bases each). CDR1 SEHNR and CDR2 FQNEAQ come from the germline V gene (reference sequence). This CDR3 spans 14 amino acids.

Comment on this clonotype: Mismatch with germline at one junction end may stem from a read error. The chain is built from TRBV5-4 and TRBJ1-1, with D unclear. Germline V CDR1 and CDR2: SGHNT, YYREEE (reference sequence). The CDR3 extends over 14 amino acids. The CDR3 nucleotides read TGTGTCAGCAGCCCCGGGGTCCTGGTCACTGAAGCTTTCTTT. Translating it yields CVSSPGVLVTEAFF. Looking up the rest from reference TRBV5-4 and TRBJ1-1 gives the full variable domain: ETGVTQSPTHLIKTRGQQVTLRCSSQSGHNTVSWYQQALGQGPQFIFQYYREEENGRGNFPPRFSGLQFPNYSSELNVNALELDDSALYLCVSSPGVLVTEAFFGQGTRLTVV.

Regarding this clonotype: Compared with germline, one end of the junction differs, possibly owing to a read error. The rearrangement joins TRBV11-1 to TRBJ2-7, with D possibly being TRBD1 (6 bases). CDR1 and CDR2 from the germline V gene are SGHAT and FQDESV (reference sequence). The CDR3 is 13 amino acids. CDR3 sequence reads: CASSSGVSYEQYF. CDR3 DNA sequence: TGTGCCAGCAGCTCAGGGGTTTCCTACGAGCAGTATTTC.

In this sample, this clonotype is medium-sized. The rearrangement links TRBV4-2 to TRBJ1-3, with D possibly being TRBD1 (5 bases). Germline V gene lookup returns CDR1 LGHNA and CDR2 YNFKEQ. V was shortened by 2 bases and J by 8 bases, with 10 bases between the two germline ends. There are 13 residues in the CDR3. The CDR3 bases are TGTGCCAGCAGCCAAAGGGGACGGGACACCATATATTTT. This sequence encodes CASSQRGRDTIYF.

The chain employs TRBV29-1 and TRBJ2-1; 10 bases fit TRBD1. V was pared by 7 bases and J by 10 bases, with 13 bases of the junction left unmatched. The V gene's germline CDR1 is SQVTM and CDR2 ANQGSEA. CDR3 length: 14 residues. The CDR3: CSGSWTGGYGEQFF. In DNA form, the CDR3 reads TGCAGCGGATCCTGGACAGGGGGATATGGAGAGCAGTTCTTC.

In regard to this clonotype: No conserved phenylalanine or tryptophan ends this CDR3, so it is likely a read error. The chain links TRBV4-1 to TRBJ2-3; D might be TRBD2 (5 bases). The CDR3 consists of 14 residues. The germline CDR1 and CDR2 sequences are MGHRA and YSYEKL. The CDR3 bases are TGCGTCAGCAGCCAAGTGGGGAGAACAGATACGCAGTATTCT. Protein sequence: CVSSQVGRTDTQYS.

As concerns this clonotype: Compared with germline, one end of the junction differs, possibly owing to a read error. The rearrangement uses TRBV5-4 and TRBJ1-4, with a weak D call TRBD1 (6 bases). The germline CDR1 and CDR2 sequences are SGHNT and YYREEE (reference sequence). This CDR3 spans 15 amino acids. The CDR3 region is CDSGPPGAVVEKLFF. Written as DNA, the CDR3 is TGTGACAGCGGCCCTCCAGGGGCAGTCGTTGAAAAACTGTTTTTT.

The chain links TRBV29-1 to TRBJ2-1; no reliable D call. The CDR3 runs to 14 residues. Germline CDR1 reads SQVTM; CDR2 reads ANQGSEA. The CDR3 bases are TGCGTGGTCGAGCCCGGTTTTACCTACAATGAGCAGTTCTTC. Translating it yields CVVEPGFTYNEQFF.

This clonotype was seen a handful of times. A read error is possible here, since a much larger clone lies one base away. The chain is built from TRBV10-2 and TRBJ2-1, with D perhaps matching TRBD2 (5 bases). The CDR3 loop spans 14 amino acids. Germline V gene lookup returns CDR1 WSHSY and CDR2 SAAADI. V was pared by 7 bases and J by 6 bases, with 16 bases between. The CDR3 is CASKADLRCNEQFF. The CDR3 region has the DNA TGCGCCAGCAAAGCGGACCTGAGGTGCAATGAGCAGTTCTTC.

This clonotype was detected many times. The chain uses TRBV6-6 and TRBJ2-1; no firm D call. Germline values: CDR1 MNHNY, CDR2 SVGAGI (reference sequence). Trimming stripped 5 bases from V and 11 bases from J, with 10 bases between. The CDR3 length is 11 residues. The CDR3 DNA reads as TGTGCCAGCAGTACGGATGTTCAGCAGTTCTTC. This encodes CASSTDVQQFF.

With respect to this clonotype: Germline is not matched at one junction end, which may reflect a read error. This sequence joins TRBV18 and TRBJ2-2; D gene uncertain. In germline, CDR1 is KGHSH, CDR2 LQKENI. The CDR3 totals 14 residues. CDR3 protein: CAISPPQNTGELFF. The DNA for the CDR3 is TGTGCCATCTCACCACCTCAGAACACCGGGGAGCTGTTTTTT.

On this clonotype itself: The junction and the germline gene differ at one end; a read error may be behind it. V usage is TRBV4-1 and J usage is TRBJ2-7; D unclear. The CDR3 is 12 amino acids. Germline CDR1 MGHRA, CDR2 YSYEKL. This CDR3 is CASSPSGYGQYF. CDR3 in DNA: TGCGCCAGTAGCCCAAGTGGGTACGGGCAGTACTTC.

The chain links TRBV10-3 to TRBJ2-1; D unclear. Germline CDR1 reads ENHRY; CDR2 reads SYGVKD. The CDR3 has 13 amino acids. Trimming shortened V by 3 bases and J by 7 bases, and 10 bases separated the two germline ends. For the CDR3, the DNA is TGTGCCATCAGTGAACTCCATGATAATGAGCAGTTCTTC. Translation gives CAISELHDNEQFF.

The genes are TRBV5-1 and TRBJ2-1, with D perhaps TRBD1 or TRBD2 (5 bases each). The CDR3 has 15 amino acids. V was shortened by 3 bases and J by 7 bases, with 17 bases between the two germline ends. Germline values: CDR1 SGHRS, CDR2 YFSETQ. The CDR3 DNA sequence: TGCGCCAGCAGCTCCACCGGGACGGGTCCGAATGAGCAGTTCTTC. Residues: CASSSTGTGPNEQFF.

In regard to this clonotype: The junction does not match germline at one end; this may be a read error. The rearrangement uses TRBV6-1 and TRBJ2-1; 8 bases agree with TRBD1. The CDR3 spans 15 residues. Germline V gene lookup returns CDR1 MNHNS and CDR2 SASEGT. The CDR3 DNA sequence: TGTACCAGCAGTCCCCTGACAGGGGACCGCAATGAGCAGTTCTTC. It encodes CTSSPLTGDRNEQFF.

V usage is TRBV21-1 and J usage is TRBJ2-7; TRBD2, the table's D call, was not compared with the DNA. TRBV21-1 is tagged as a pseudogene. This CDR3 is built from 15 residues. The CDR3 sequence: CASSKGTSGTYELYF. In DNA form, the CDR3 reads TGTGCCAGCAGCAAAGGGACTAGCGGGACCTACGAGCTGTACTTC.

This chain joins TRBV21-1 and TRBJ1-5. TRBV21-1 is labeled a pseudogene. There are 14 residues in the CDR3. CDR3: CASYTPGGDQPQHF. DNA of the CDR3: TGTGCCAGCTATACTCCTGGGGGCGATCAGCCCCAGCATTTT.

For this clonotype: With a much larger clone just one base away, this may be a read error. The CDR3 protein is CASRKSAEKDSTYGYTF. CDR3 DNA: TGTGCCAGCAGGAAATCGGCCGAGAAAGACAGTACTTATGGCTACACCTTC. The V and J genes are TRBV6-6 and TRBJ1-2; perhaps TRBD1 as D (5 bases). Trimming took 6 bases from V and 5 from J, leaving 25 bases between them. Looked up from germline, CDR1 is MNHNY and CDR2 is SVGAGI (reference sequence). The length of the CDR3 is 17 residues.

About this clonotype itself: This may stem from a read error, because a much larger clone lies one nucleotide away. The J gene is TRBJ1-1, the V gene TRBV20-1, with D maybe TRBD1 (6 bases). Germline V lookup: CDR1 DFQATT, CDR2 SNEGSKA (reference sequence). CDR3 length equals 13 residues. The DNA of the CDR3 is TGCAATGCGCACAGGACAGAGAACACTGAAGCTTTCTTT. The encoded protein is CNAHRTENTEAFF.

This clonotype was found a few times. The rearrangement links TRBV18 to TRBJ2-7, with 7 bases that match TRBD1. This CDR3 has 14 residues. V lost 3 bases and J lost 2; bases outside the gene matches: 4. Germline lookup yields CDR1 KGHSH and CDR2 LQKENI. The CDR3 loop is CASSPRDSAYEQYF. In nucleotides, the CDR3 is TGTGCCAGCTCACCCCGGGACAGCGCCTACGAGCAGTACTTC.

On this clonotype itself: This is likely a read error, given that the CDR3 carries no conserved phenylalanine or tryptophan at its end. No DNA is shown, since the ends of the CDR3 on it are uncertain; the CDR3 is the one TCRdb lists. This chain links TRBV30 with TRBJ2-7; TRBD2, the table's D call, was not compared with the DNA. CDR1 is GTSNPN, CDR2 SVGIG, per germline (reference sequence). 14 amino acids form the CDR3, both terminal residues included. CDR3 sequence: CAWRADWNSYEQYS.

The rearrangement joins TRBV29-1 to TRBJ2-7; TRBD2 might be the D (5 bases). CDR3 length: 15 residues. Germline CDR1 and CDR2: SQVTM and ANQGSEA. V lost 2 bases and J 4 bases, leaving 18 bases between the germline ends. The CDR3 protein is CSVEFQEAPNYEQYF. The CDR3 DNA sequence: TGCAGCGTTGAATTTCAGGAGGCCCCGAATTACGAGCAGTACTTC.

The V and J genes are TRBV10-3 and TRBJ1-1, with TRBD1 as a possible D gene (5 bases). Trimming pared 11 bases from V and 3 bases from J, leaving 22 bases between. CDR1 is ENHRY, CDR2 SYGVKD, per germline. The CDR3 sequence is 15 residues long. The CDR3 region is CASLADMALDTEAFF. For the CDR3, the DNA is TGTGCCTCTCTCGCGGACATGGCGCTCGACACTGAAGCTTTCTTT.